This T cell receptor (beta chain) was obtained from a study of blood T cell repertoires in COVID-19. With 7 bases removed from V and 0 bases from J, the gap between germline ends came to 10 bases. Germline lookup yields CDR1 MGHDK and CDR2 SYGVNS. The CDR3 sequence is 14 residues long. As processed by the authors: Amplification with reference gene primers provided the estimates of nucleated cell counts. Only in-frame clones appear in the TCRdb table, and some are missing; sequencing was by immunoSEQ multiplex PCR. V and J calls and clone size are given by that table; D and trimming were obtained from the DNA. The data show roughly 290,000 clones, 80% to 95% seen once.

This rearrangement joins TRBV25-1 to TRBJ2-1, with unresolved D. This receptor was obtained from a young woman with COVID-19, enrolled during active disease. Sequencing input: peripheral blood. The chain's CDR3 is CASTKPNSYNEQFF. The DNA for the CDR3 is TGTGCCAGCACGAAGCCGAACTCCTACAATGAGCAGTTCTTC. The complete variable domain, with remaining parts taken from reference TRBV25-1 and TRBJ2-1, reads EADIYQTPRYLVIGTGKKITLECSQTMGHDKMYWYQQDPGMELHLIHYSYGVNSTEKGDLSSESTVSRIRTEHFPLTLESARPSHTSQYLCASTKPNSYNEQFFGPGTRLTVL.